The text below deals with one T cell receptor beta chain. The data belong to a study of STAT5B mutations in CD4+ large granular lymphocyte leukemia. The V and J ends lost 1 base and 3 bases respectively, with 5 bases between them. Germline loops: CDR1 SGHRS, CDR2 YFSETQ. The CDR3 sequence is 12 residues long. Profiled with immunoSEQ multiplex PCR; TCRdb holds only in-frame clones, not every one. The sample shows a few thousand clones, over 75% of them seen only once. Sequenced material: PBMCs. The source of this sequence is a woman between 65 and 79 years old with CD4+ T-cell large granular lymphocyte leukemia. This chain links TRBV5-1 with TRBJ2-7; unclear D gene. The chain's CDR3 is CASSLLGYEQYF. The CDR3 bases are TGCGCCAGCAGCTTGTTGGGCTACGAGCAGTACTTC.